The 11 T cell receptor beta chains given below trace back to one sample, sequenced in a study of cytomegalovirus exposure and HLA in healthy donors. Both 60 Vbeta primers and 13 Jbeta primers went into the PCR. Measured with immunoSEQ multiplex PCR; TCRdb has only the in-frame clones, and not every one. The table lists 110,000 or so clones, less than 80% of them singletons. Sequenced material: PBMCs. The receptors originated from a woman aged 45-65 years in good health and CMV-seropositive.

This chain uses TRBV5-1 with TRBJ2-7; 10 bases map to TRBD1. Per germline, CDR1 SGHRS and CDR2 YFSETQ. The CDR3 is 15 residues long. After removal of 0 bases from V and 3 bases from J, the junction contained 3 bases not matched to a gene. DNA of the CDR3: TGCGCCAGCAGCTTGGCGGGACAGGGGATCTACGAGCAGTACTTC. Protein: CASSLAGQGIYEQYF.

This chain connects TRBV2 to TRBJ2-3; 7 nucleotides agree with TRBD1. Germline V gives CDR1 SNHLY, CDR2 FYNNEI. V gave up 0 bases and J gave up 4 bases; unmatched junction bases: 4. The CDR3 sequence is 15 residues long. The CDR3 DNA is TGTGCCAGCAGTGAAGCGCCGGGGACAGCAGATACGCAGTATTTT. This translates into CASSEAPGTADTQYF.

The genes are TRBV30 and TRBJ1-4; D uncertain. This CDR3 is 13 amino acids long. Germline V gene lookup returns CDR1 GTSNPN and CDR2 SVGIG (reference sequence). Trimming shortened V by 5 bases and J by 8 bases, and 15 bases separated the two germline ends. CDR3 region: CAWSSGIGEKLFF. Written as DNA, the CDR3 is TGTGCCTGGTCTAGTGGTATCGGCGAAAAACTGTTTTTT.

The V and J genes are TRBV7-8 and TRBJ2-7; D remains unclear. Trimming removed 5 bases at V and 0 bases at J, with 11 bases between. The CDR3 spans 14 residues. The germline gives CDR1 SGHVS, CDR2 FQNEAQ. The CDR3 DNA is TGTGCCAGCAGCATTACAGAATTCTCCTACGAGCAGTACTTC. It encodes CASSITEFSYEQYF.

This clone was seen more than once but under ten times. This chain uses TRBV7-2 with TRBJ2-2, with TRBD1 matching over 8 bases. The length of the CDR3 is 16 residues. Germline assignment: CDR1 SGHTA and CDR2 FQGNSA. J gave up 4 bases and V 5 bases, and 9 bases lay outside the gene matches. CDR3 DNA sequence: TGTGCCAGCAGCCAGCACGCCGGGACAGGCACCGGGGAGCTGTTTTTT. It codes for CASSQHAGTGTGELFF. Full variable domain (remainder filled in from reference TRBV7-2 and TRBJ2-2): GAGVSQSPSNKVTEKGKDVELRCDPISGHTALYWYRQSLGQGLEFLIYFQGNSAPDKSGLPSDRFSAERTGGSVSTLTIQRTQQEDSAVYLCASSQHAGTGTGELFFGEGSRLTVL.

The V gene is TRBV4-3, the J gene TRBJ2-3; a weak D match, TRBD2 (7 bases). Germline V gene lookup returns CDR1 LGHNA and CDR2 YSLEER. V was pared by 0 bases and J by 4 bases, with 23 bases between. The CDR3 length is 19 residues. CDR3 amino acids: CASSQDYGLGGPSSDTQYF. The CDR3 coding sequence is TGCGCCAGCAGCCAAGATTATGGTTTGGGGGGGCCGTCTTCAGATACGCAGTATTTT.

The CDR3 protein is CASSPRGASSYEQYF. CDR3 DNA sequence: TGTGCCAGCAGTCCCCGGGGGGCTAGCTCCTACGAGCAGTACTTC. The chain joins TRBV28 to TRBJ2-7, with D possibly matching TRBD2 (7 bases). V was cut by 5 bases and J by 0 bases, with 14 bases left in between. Germline values: CDR1 MDHEN, CDR2 SYDVKM. The CDR3 is 15 residues long. The entire variable domain, with the rest obtained from reference TRBV28 and TRBJ2-7, is as follows: DVKVTQSSRYLVKRTGEKVFLECVQDMDHENMFWYRQDPGLGLRLIYFSYDVKMKEKGDIPEGYSVSREKKERFSLILESASTNQTSMYLCASSPRGASSYEQYFGPGTRLTVT.

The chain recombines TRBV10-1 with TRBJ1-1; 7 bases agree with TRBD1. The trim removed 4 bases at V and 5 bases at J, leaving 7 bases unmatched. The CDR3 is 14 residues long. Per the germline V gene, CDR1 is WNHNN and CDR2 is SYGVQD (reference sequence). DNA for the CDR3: TGCGCCAGCAGTGGACAGGGTATCGTTACTGAAGCTTTCTTT. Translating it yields CASSGQGIVTEAFF.

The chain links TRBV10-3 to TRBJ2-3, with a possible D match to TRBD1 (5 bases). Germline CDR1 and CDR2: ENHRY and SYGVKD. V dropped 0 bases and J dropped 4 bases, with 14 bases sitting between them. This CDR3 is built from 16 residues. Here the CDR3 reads CAISESGPRVSDTQYF. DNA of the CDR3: TGTGCCATCAGTGAGTCCGGTCCCAGGGTCTCAGATACGCAGTATTTT.

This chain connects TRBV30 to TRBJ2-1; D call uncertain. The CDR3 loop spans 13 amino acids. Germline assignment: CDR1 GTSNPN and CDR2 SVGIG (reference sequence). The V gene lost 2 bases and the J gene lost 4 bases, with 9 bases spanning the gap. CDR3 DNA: TGTGCCTGGAGTTCCACAGAATACAATGAGCAGTTCTTC. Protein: CAWSSTEYNEQFF.

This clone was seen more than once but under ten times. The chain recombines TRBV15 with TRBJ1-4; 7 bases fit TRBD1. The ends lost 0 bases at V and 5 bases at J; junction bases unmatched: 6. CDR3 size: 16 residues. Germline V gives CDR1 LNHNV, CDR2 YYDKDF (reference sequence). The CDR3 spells CATSREQGKGNEKLFF. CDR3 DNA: TGTGCCACCAGCAGAGAACAGGGGAAAGGAAATGAAAAACTGTTTTTT.